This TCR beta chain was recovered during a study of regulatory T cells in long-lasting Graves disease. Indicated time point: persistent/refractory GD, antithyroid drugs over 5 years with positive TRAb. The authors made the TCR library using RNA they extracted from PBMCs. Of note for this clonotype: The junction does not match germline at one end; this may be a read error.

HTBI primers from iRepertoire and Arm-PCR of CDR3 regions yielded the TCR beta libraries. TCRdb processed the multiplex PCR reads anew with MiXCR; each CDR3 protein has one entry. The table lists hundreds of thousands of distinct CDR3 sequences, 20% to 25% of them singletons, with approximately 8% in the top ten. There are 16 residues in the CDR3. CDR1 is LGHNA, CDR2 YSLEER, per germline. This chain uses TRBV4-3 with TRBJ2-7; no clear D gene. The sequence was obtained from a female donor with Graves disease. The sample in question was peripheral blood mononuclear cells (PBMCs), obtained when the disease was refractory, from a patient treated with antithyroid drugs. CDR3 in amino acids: CATSQDRWLASYEQYF. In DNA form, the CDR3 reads TGCGCCACCAGCCAAGACCGATGGCTGGCTTCCTACGAGCAGTACTTC.